The T cell receptor (beta chain) under discussion was sequenced for a study of T-cell reconstitution after alpha-beta-depleted transplantation in children. There are 13 residues in the CDR3. Trimming shortened V by 5 bases and J by 2 bases, and 11 bases separated the two germline ends. Germline CDR1 SQVTM, CDR2 ANQGSEA. It was with unique molecular identifiers that the TCRbeta library was prepared. TCRdb re-derived calls from the PCR reads in MiXCR, one entry per CDR3 protein. Of 200,000 to 250,000 distinct CDR3 sequences in the sample, 7.5% to 9.5% were seen once. Worth noting for this clonotype: Its antigen is not known.

Broader study findings: T-cell counts and diversity were attributed mostly to newly produced T cells one year after transplant. Expanded clones from the graft, numbering several hundred, reportedly supplied alpha-beta T cells about two months after transplant. Certain patients had high TCRbeta diversity at day 60, and it came from recipient T cells and thymic progenitors that survived.

The sequenced sample was PBMCs, mostly from graft donor cells, obtained 360 days after TCRalphabeta/CD19-depleted stem cell transplant. The V gene is TRBV29-1, the J gene TRBJ2-3; D is perhaps TRBD2 (5 bases). This TCR was sampled from a male patient between 2 and 9 years old who had a stem cell transplant for acute myeloid leukemia, so the T cells may come from the graft donor. The DNA of the CDR3 is TGCAGCGTTAGAGGGATGATCACAGATACGCAGTATTTT. The encoded protein is CSVRGMITDTQYF.